This T cell receptor beta chain was sequenced for a study of blood T cells in healthy people across ages. Study results and limitations: Naive CD4+ cell counts and diversity both ran higher in long-lived than in aged donors. TCR beta diversity per million T cells fell roughly linearly with age.

The authors ran a second PCR of about 6 to 12 cycles using a sample-barcoded 5' primer and a J-beta primer mix. Each CDR3 protein is one row after TCRdb ran MiXCR on the 5' RACE reads. In the table there are hundreds of thousands of distinct CDR3 sequences, about 30% of which are singletons. Points on this clonotype: No antigen is known for it. This could be a read error, since a much larger clone is one nucleotide away.

CDR3 length: 16 amino acids. Germline CDR1 is SGHKS and CDR2 is YYEKEE (reference sequence). This sequence was found in an elderly woman in good health. The chain carries TRBV5-5 and TRBJ1-6; TRBD1 might be the D (6 bases). Sequenced: blood. CDR3 sequence (DNA): TGTGCCAGCAGCCAGGGGACGGGGAGGGATAATCCACCCCTCCACTTT. It specifies CASSQGTGRDNPPLHF. Together with reference TRBV5-5 and TRBJ1-6, the CDR3 gives the full variable domain: DAGVTQSPTHLIKTRGQQVTLRCSPISGHKSVSWYQQVLGQGPQFIFQYYEKEERGRGNFPDRFSARQFPNYSSELNVNALLLGDSALYLCASSQGTGRDNPPLHFGNGTRLTVT.